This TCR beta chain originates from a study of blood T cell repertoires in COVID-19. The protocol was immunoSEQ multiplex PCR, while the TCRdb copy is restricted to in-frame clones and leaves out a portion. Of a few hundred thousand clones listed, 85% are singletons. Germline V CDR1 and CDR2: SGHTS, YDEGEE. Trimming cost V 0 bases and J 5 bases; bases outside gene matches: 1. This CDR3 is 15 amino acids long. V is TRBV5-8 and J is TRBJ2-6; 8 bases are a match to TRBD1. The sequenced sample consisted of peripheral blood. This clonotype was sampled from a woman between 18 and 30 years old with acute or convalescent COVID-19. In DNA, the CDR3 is TGTGCCAGCAGCTTGGGCAGGGGGCGGGCCAACGTCCTGACTTTC. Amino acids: CASSLGRGRANVLTF. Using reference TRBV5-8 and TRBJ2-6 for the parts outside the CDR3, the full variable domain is EAGVTQSPTHLIKTRGQQATLRCSPISGHTSVYWYQQALGLGLQFLLWYDEGEERNRGNFPPRFSGRQFPNYSSELNVNALELEDSALYLCASSLGRGRANVLTFGAGSRLTVL.